The clone carrying this TCR beta chain was counted a few times. Its antigen is unknown. Per germline, CDR1 SGHTA and CDR2 FQGTGA. The CDR3 is made up of 13 amino acids. Trimming removed 0 bases from V and 2 bases from J, with 4 bases in between. The method for making cDNA was 5'RACE, and it used 10-nucleotide random UMIs. MiXCR, run by TCRdb on the 5' RACE reads, gives a single entry per CDR3 protein. The table shows 95,000 to 110,000 distinct CDR3 sequences, with roughly a tenth occurring only once. Time point reported: longitudinal time-point 3. Stored at -80 C, 2 million PBMCs were the source of the unsorted libraries. This entry is derived from a study of neurological immune-mediated disorders. Broader study findings: Falling below healthy controls, multiple sclerosis showed the least TCR clonal expansion, while HTLV-1-associated myelopathy showed the most.

The gene calls are TRBV7-3 and TRBJ2-5; D is unresolved. The source material was PBMCs. The sequence derives from a female donor with HTLV-1-associated myelopathy (HAM/TSP). CDR3 DNA sequence: TGTGCCAGCAGCTTAACACAGCAAGAGACCCAGTACTTC. Protein sequence: CASSLTQQETQYF.